The source of this T cell receptor (beta chain) is a study of CD8+CD57+ T cells in acquired aplastic anemia. Study in general: Yields of DNA that came from sorted CD4+ and CD8+ cells averaged roughly 3 ug.

In patients chosen for sequencing, flow cytometry had shown CD8+CD57+ cell expansion. Each of the patients presented with severe acquired aplastic anemia. Genomic DNA, serving as template, underwent TCR beta VDJ and CDR3 profiling. TCRdb re-called the reads with MiXCR, one entry per CDR3 protein. The sample gives hundreds of thousands of distinct CDR3 sequences, about half of which show up once; 15% to 20% is in the top ten. There are 17 residues in the CDR3. The germline V gene has CDR1 LGHDT and CDR2 YNNKEL (reference sequence). V was pared by 1 base and J by 3 bases, with 10 bases of the junction left unmatched.

The receptor comes from a human donor with aplastic anemia. Sequencing was carried out using sorted CD4+, CD8+, or CD8+CD57+ T cells (not recorded which) from PBMCs. V is TRBV3-1 and J is TRBJ2-5; 8 bases align to TRBD2. The chain's CDR3 is CASSQASGTRGKETQYF. In nucleotides, the CDR3 is TGTGCCAGCAGCCAAGCATCCGGGACTAGGGGGAAAGAGACCCAGTACTTC.